The rows below give T cell receptor beta chains drawn from one sample of a study of T-cell memory formation after mild COVID-19. MiXCR was run by TCRdb on the 5' RACE reads, yielding one entry per CDR3 protein. The sample holds roughly 580,000 distinct CDR3 sequences, approximately 19% seen once. Sequencing was carried out using PBMCs or a T cell subset sorted from them (not recorded which). Receptor source: an adult woman who had mild COVID-19 (a few samples of this study predate the infection). Cell type and time point are not known. The CDR3 runs from the conserved cysteine through the conserved F or W. Fields, in order: clone size, V gene, D gene, J gene, CDR3 protein, CDR3 DNA. The D gene is left open where the match is weak. The size field is filled for only some rows; it gives once, few, many or a size class.

clone size: NA; V gene: TRBV11-2; D gene: TRBD2; J gene: TRBJ2-5; CDR3 protein: CASSLDWVASGVNQGTQYF; CDR3 DNA: TGTGCCAGCAGCTTAGACTGGGTGGCTAGCGGCGTTAACCAAGGGACCCAGTACTTC
clone size: many; V gene: TRBV20-1; D gene: TRBD2; J gene: TRBJ2-5; CDR3 protein: CSRDSGGEETQYF; CDR3 DNA: TGCAGTCGGGATAGCGGGGGGGAAGAGACCCAGTACTTC
clone size: NA; V gene: TRBV5-1; D gene: TRBD2; J gene: TRBJ2-3; CDR3 protein: CASSLDGLELDTQYF; CDR3 DNA: TGCGCCAGCAGCTTAGATGGACTAGAACTCGATACGCAGTATTTT
clone size: NA; V gene: TRBV7-9; D gene: NA; J gene: TRBJ2-5; CDR3 protein: CASSFGMAQETQYF; CDR3 DNA: TGTGCCAGCAGCTTTGGGATGGCCCAAGAGACCCAGTACTTC
clone size: few; V gene: TRBV6-2/TRBV6-3; D gene: NA; J gene: TRBJ1-5; CDR3 protein: CASSPGYQPQHF; CDR3 DNA: TGTGCCAGCAGTCCTGGGTATCAGCCCCAGCATTTT
clone size: few; V gene: TRBV2; D gene: TRBD2; J gene: TRBJ2-1; CDR3 protein: CASSEREGPWNEQFF; CDR3 DNA: TGTGCCAGCAGTGAAAGGGAGGGGCCTTGGAATGAGCAGTTCTTC
clone size: NA; V gene: TRBV11-2; D gene: NA; J gene: TRBJ2-2; CDR3 protein: CASSLHEGPTGELFF; CDR3 DNA: TGTGCCAGCAGCCTTCACGAGGGACCCACCGGGGAGCTGTTTTTT
clone size: few; V gene: TRBV30; D gene: NA; J gene: TRBJ2-3; CDR3 protein: CAWSPGLGSTDTQYF; CDR3 DNA: TGTGCCTGGAGCCCCGGGCTGGGGAGCACAGATACGCAGTATTTT
clone size: few; V gene: TRBV7-9; D gene: TRBD2; J gene: TRBJ2-7; CDR3 protein: CASSLRFRAQTSDFYEQYF; CDR3 DNA: TGTGCCAGCAGCTTAAGGTTTCGCGCGCAGACTAGCGATTTCTACGAGCAGTACTTC
clone size: few; V gene: TRBV5-1; D gene: NA; J gene: TRBJ1-1; CDR3 protein: CASSGHRTEAFF; CDR3 DNA: TGCGCCAGCAGTGGACACCGGACTGAAGCTTTCTTT
clone size: NA; V gene: TRBV7-7; D gene: TRBD2; J gene: TRBJ2-6; CDR3 protein: CASSLAGGPGANVLTF; CDR3 DNA: TGTGCTAGCAGCTTAGCGGGAGGACCTGGGGCCAACGTCCTGACTTTC
clone size: NA; V gene: TRBV2; D gene: TRBD2; J gene: TRBJ2-2; CDR3 protein: CASRPLTSSSGELFF; CDR3 DNA: TGTGCCAGCAGACCTCTGACTAGCAGTTCCGGGGAGCTGTTTTTT
clone size: NA; V gene: TRBV7-8; D gene: TRBD2; J gene: TRBJ2-7; CDR3 protein: CASSLGGLAVYEQYF; CDR3 DNA: TGTGCCAGCAGCTTGGGGGGACTAGCGGTTTACGAGCAGTACTTC
clone size: few; V gene: TRBV7-7; D gene: NA; J gene: TRBJ2-7; CDR3 protein: CASSLSGDHEQYF; CDR3 DNA: TGTGCTAGCAGCTTATCCGGGGACCACGAGCAGTACTTC
clone size: NA; V gene: TRBV6-5; D gene: NA; J gene: TRBJ2-2; CDR3 protein: CASSYMGIGELFF; CDR3 DNA: TGTGCCAGCAGTTACATGGGAATCGGGGAGCTGTTTTTT
clone size: NA; V gene: TRBV7-6; D gene: NA; J gene: TRBJ2-7; CDR3 protein: CASSLEGARPYEQYF; CDR3 DNA: TGTGCCAGCAGCTTAGAGGGAGCTCGACCCTACGAGCAGTACTTC
clone size: NA; V gene: TRBV20-1; D gene: TRBD2; J gene: TRBJ2-1; CDR3 protein: CSAPGDGLAGYNEQFF; CDR3 DNA: TGCAGTGCCCCCGGGGACGGGCTAGCGGGTTACAATGAGCAGTTCTTC
clone size: few; V gene: TRBV5-1; D gene: TRBD2; J gene: TRBJ2-1; CDR3 protein: CASSGTGTSDHEQFF; CDR3 DNA: TGCGCCAGCAGCGGAACCGGGACTAGCGATCATGAGCAGTTCTTC
clone size: few; V gene: TRBV12-3/TRBV12-4; D gene: TRBD2; J gene: TRBJ2-1; CDR3 protein: CASSLVASGYNEQFF; CDR3 DNA: TGTGCCAGCAGTTTAGTAGCTAGCGGGTACAATGAGCAGTTCTTC
clone size: few; V gene: TRBV12-3/TRBV12-4; D gene: TRBD2; J gene: TRBJ2-3; CDR3 protein: CASSLTSGGANTQYF; CDR3 DNA: TGTGCCAGCAGTTTAACTAGCGGGGGGGCGAATACGCAGTATTTT
clone size: NA; V gene: TRBV20-1; D gene: NA; J gene: TRBJ1-1; CDR3 protein: CSAIRGGDTEAFF; CDR3 DNA: TGCAGTGCTATAAGGGGGGGTGACACTGAAGCTTTCTTT
clone size: NA; V gene: TRBV9; D gene: TRBD2; J gene: TRBJ2-3; CDR3 protein: CASSPSGGGLGTDTQYF; CDR3 DNA: TGTGCCAGCAGCCCGTCGGGCGGGGGTTTGGGCACAGATACGCAGTATTTT
clone size: NA; V gene: TRBV18; D gene: NA; J gene: TRBJ2-1; CDR3 protein: CASSLKGQGRNEQFF; CDR3 DNA: TGTGCCAGCTCACTCAAGGGGCAGGGTAGGAATGAGCAGTTCTTC
clone size: NA; V gene: TRBV5-1; D gene: NA; J gene: TRBJ2-6; CDR3 protein: CASSQTVGANVLTF; CDR3 DNA: TGCGCCAGCAGCCAGACTGTAGGGGCCAACGTCCTGACTTTC
clone size: NA; V gene: TRBV19; D gene: NA; J gene: TRBJ2-5; CDR3 protein: CASRRGGRETQYF; CDR3 DNA: TGTGCCAGTAGAAGGGGTGGAAGGGAGACCCAGTACTTC
clone size: few; V gene: TRBV18; D gene: TRBD1; J gene: TRBJ2-3; CDR3 protein: CASSPPGRGRLTDTQYF; CDR3 DNA: TGTGCCAGCTCACCACCGGGCAGGGGGCGCCTTACAGATACGCAGTATTTT
clone size: many; V gene: TRBV7-2; D gene: NA; J gene: TRBJ2-3; CDR3 protein: CASSFHPGTQYF; CDR3 DNA: TGTGCCAGCAGCTTTCACCCGGGTACGCAGTATTTT
clone size: NA; V gene: TRBV12-3/TRBV12-4; D gene: TRBD2; J gene: TRBJ2-7; CDR3 protein: CASSLPGTSGIHEQYF; CDR3 DNA: TGTGCCAGCAGTTTACCAGGGACTAGCGGGATTCACGAGCAGTACTTC
clone size: few; V gene: TRBV7-9; D gene: NA; J gene: TRBJ2-7; CDR3 protein: CASSLIGSYEQYF; CDR3 DNA: TGTGCCAGCAGCCTTATCGGCTCCTACGAGCAGTACTTC
clone size: NA; V gene: TRBV20-1; D gene: TRBD1; J gene: TRBJ2-5; CDR3 protein: CSAIRQGRETQYF; CDR3 DNA: TGCAGTGCTATCCGACAGGGGAGAGAGACCCAGTACTTC
clone size: few; V gene: TRBV12-3/TRBV12-4; D gene: TRBD2; J gene: TRBJ2-3; CDR3 protein: CASSLWTSGDNTQYF; CDR3 DNA: TGTGCCAGCAGTTTATGGACTAGCGGAGACAATACGCAGTATTTT
clone size: NA; V gene: TRBV12-3/TRBV12-4; D gene: NA; J gene: TRBJ1-4; CDR3 protein: CASSEGDNVAKLFF; CDR3 DNA: TGTGCCAGCAGCGAGGGGGACAATGTAGCAAAACTGTTTTTT
clone size: few; V gene: TRBV5-6; D gene: NA; J gene: TRBJ1-2; CDR3 protein: CASSGGRDSSYGYTF; CDR3 DNA: TGTGCCAGCAGCGGAGGCCGGGACTCGAGCTATGGCTACACCTTC
clone size: NA; V gene: TRBV9; D gene: NA; J gene: TRBJ1-2; CDR3 protein: CASSVRWNYGYTF; CDR3 DNA: TGTGCCAGCAGCGTTCGATGGAACTATGGCTACACCTTC
clone size: NA; V gene: TRBV19; D gene: NA; J gene: TRBJ2-7; CDR3 protein: CASSTGGRVPYEQYF; CDR3 DNA: TGTGCCAGTAGCACTGGGGGGCGCGTCCCCTACGAGCAGTACTTC
clone size: NA; V gene: TRBV20-1; D gene: TRBD1; J gene: TRBJ1-5; CDR3 protein: CSAETGGTRNQPQHF; CDR3 DNA: TGCAGTGCTGAGACAGGGGGCACCCGCAATCAGCCCCAGCATTTT
clone size: NA; V gene: TRBV7-9; D gene: NA; J gene: TRBJ1-3; CDR3 protein: CASSPQAWGNTIYF; CDR3 DNA: TGTGCCAGCAGCCCACAGGCGTGGGGAAACACCATATATTTT
clone size: few; V gene: TRBV3-1; D gene: NA; J gene: TRBJ2-7; CDR3 protein: CASSRGTLYEQYF; CDR3 DNA: TGTGCCAGCAGCCGTGGGACTCTCTACGAGCAGTACTTC
clone size: NA; V gene: TRBV9; D gene: NA; J gene: TRBJ2-7; CDR3 protein: CASSVAVGGPFAYEQYF; CDR3 DNA: TGTGCCAGCAGCGTAGCGGTGGGGGGGCCATTCGCCTACGAGCAGTACTTC